Only one count was recorded for the clone carrying this T cell receptor (beta chain). Repertoires were generated with immunoSEQ multiplex PCR, while TCRdb's copy carries only in-frame clones and drops some. The sample consists of about 330,000 clones, around 86% of them appearing once. These data belong to a study of blood T cell repertoires in COVID-19. The V end lost 11 bases, the J end lost 1 base, and 9 bases lay between the germline ends. There are 13 residues in the CDR3. Germline CDR1 is MDHEN and CDR2 is SYDVKM. Sequencing was carried out using PBMCs or T cells enriched from blood (not recorded which). This TCR was recovered from a woman under 30 who had recovered from COVID-19. V gene TRBV28 combines with J gene TRBJ2-6, with D unresolved. CDR3: CASEESGANVLTF. For the CDR3, the DNA is TGTGCCTCAGAGGAATCTGGGGCCAACGTCCTGACTTTC.